This T cell receptor (beta chain) was identified during a study of cytomegalovirus exposure and HLA in healthy donors. Findings and limits, study-wide: First-cohort TCR clusters were later found to tend to co-occur in the approximately 120 validation repertoires. Specificity of three CMV-associated chains for CMV antigens was verified in vitro.

The length of the CDR3 is 17 residues. Deletions cut 4 bases from V and 0 bases from J, with 17 bases between. Germline V gives CDR1 SGDLS, CDR2 YYNGEE. Comment on this clone: Its antigen is as yet unknown.

Using immunoSEQ multiplex PCR, the repertoire was profiled, and TCRdb retains in-frame clones only, with some absent. The sample carries 150,000 to 200,000 clones, about four fifths recorded once. The V call is TRBV9, the J call TRBJ1-3; tentatively, D is TRBD1 (6 bases). Input material: PBMCs. This receptor was identified in a man aged 18 to 35 in good health and CMV-seropositive. The CDR3 bases are TGTGCCAGCAGCCCCCGGGGACACCTGACCTCTGGAAACACCATATATTTT. Translation: CASSPRGHLTSGNTIYF.